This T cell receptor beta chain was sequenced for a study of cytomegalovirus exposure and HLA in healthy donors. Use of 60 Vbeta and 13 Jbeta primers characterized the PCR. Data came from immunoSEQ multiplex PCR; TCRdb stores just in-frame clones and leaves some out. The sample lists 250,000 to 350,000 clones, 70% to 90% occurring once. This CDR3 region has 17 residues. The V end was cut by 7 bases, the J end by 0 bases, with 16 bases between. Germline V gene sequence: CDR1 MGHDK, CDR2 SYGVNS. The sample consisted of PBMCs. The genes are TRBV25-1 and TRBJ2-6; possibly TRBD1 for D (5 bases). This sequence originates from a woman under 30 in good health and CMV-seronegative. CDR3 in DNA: TGTGCCAGCACCTCGACAGAATATCACTCTGGGGCCAACGTCCTGACTTTC. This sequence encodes CASTSTEYHSGANVLTF.